A selection of T cell receptor beta chains follows, all from one sample in a study of blood T cell repertoires in COVID-19. Only in-frame clones appear in the TCRdb table, and some are missing; sequencing was by immunoSEQ multiplex PCR. The data contain approximately 32,000 clones, 90% to 95% of them singletons. The sample comprised peripheral blood. The receptors come from a man in his fifties or sixties with acute or convalescent COVID-19. The CDR3 runs from the conserved cysteine through the conserved F or W. A D gene is named only where the DNA matches it firmly. The size of a clone is reported for some rows only, either as once, few or many, or as a class for expanded clones.

V	D	size	J	DNA	CDR3
TRBV7-2	-	once	TRBJ1-1	TGTGCCAGCAACCAGATAGGAGACAGGACCCCTTACACTGAAGCTTTCTTT	CASNQIGDRTPYTEAFF
TRBV7-2	-	-	TRBJ2-1	TGTGCCAGCAGCTTAACGTCAAGGCGGAGCTCCTACAATGAGCAGTTCTTC	CASSLTSRRSSYNEQFF
TRBV6-6	TRBD1	-	TRBJ1-1	TGTGCCAGCATCGGACAGGGGAAAAGTGAAGCTTTCTTT	CASIGQGKSEAFF
TRBV2	-	-	TRBJ1-2	TGTGCCGGTCGGGGAAACAACTATGGCTACACCTTC	CAGRGNNYGYTF
TRBV10-3	-	-	TRBJ2-3	TGTGCCATCAGTGAGTCGAAGGGGGGACAGAACACAGATACGCAGTATTTT	CAISESKGGQNTDTQYF
TRBV7-9	TRBD2	-	TRBJ2-7	TGTGCCAGCAGCTCCCCCGGGACTAGCGCCTCCTACGAGCAGTACTTC	CASSSPGTSASYEQYF
TRBV7-2	TRBD2	-	TRBJ2-3	TGTGCCAGCAGCCCGTGGACTAGCTCCACAGATACGCAGTATTTT	CASSPWTSSTDTQYF
TRBV5-1	-	-	TRBJ2-5	TGCGCCAGCAGCTTGTTGGCGGAGTACCAAGAGACCCAGTACTTC	CASSLLAEYQETQYF
TRBV18	-	-	TRBJ1-2	TGTGCCAGCTCACCATCTTCGCAGGGGCGAGGGGGCTACACCTTC	CASSPSSQGRGGYTF
TRBV2	TRBD2	-	TRBJ2-1	TGTGCCAGCAGCCGCGGACTAGCGGAGAATGAGCAGTTCTTC	CASSRGLAENEQFF
TRBV5-1	-	-	TRBJ1-2	TGCGCCAGCAGCTTGGCAGGGGAGGGTGGCTACACCTTC	CASSLAGEGGYTF
TRBV19	-	-	TRBJ1-2	TGTGCCAGTAGTGTCCAGTCTAACTATGGCTACACCTTC	CASSVQSNYGYTF
TRBV30	TRBD2	-	TRBJ2-3	TGTGCCTGGAGTTGGGTGGGGGACTACCATATTACAGATACGCAGTATTTT	CAWSWVGDYHITDTQYF
TRBV24-1	TRBD2	-	TRBJ2-1	TGTGCCACCAGTGATTTTACTAGCGGGAGGGACAATGAGCAGTTCTTC	CATSDFTSGRDNEQFF
TRBV5-5	-	-	TRBJ1-4	TGTGCCAGCAGCTTTTCACTTCAGGGTCATAATGAAAAACTGTTTTTT	CASSFSLQGHNEKLFF
TRBV2	TRBD2	-	TRBJ2-1	TGTGCCCTTGGACTAGCGGGACCCAATGAGCAGTTCTTC	CALGLAGPNEQFF
TRBV27	-	-	TRBJ2-1	TGTGCCAGCAGTCCCGGCTTTAGGGGGAGGGACAATGAGCAGTTCTTC	CASSPGFRGRDNEQFF
TRBV5-1	TRBD2	-	TRBJ2-1	TGCGCCAGCAGCAGGAGCGGGAGTTCCTACAATGAGCAGTTCTTC	CASSRSGSSYNEQFF
TRBV19	TRBD1	-	TRBJ1-5	TGTGCCAGTAGTATAGGGCGGGACAGATATAGCAATCAGCCCCAGCATTTT	CASSIGRDRYSNQPQHF
TRBV24-1	TRBD2	-	TRBJ2-3	TGTGCCACCGCCAGCGGGACCTCCACAGATACGCAGTATTTT	CATASGTSTDTQYF
TRBV7-2	TRBD2	-	TRBJ2-1	TGTGCCAGCAGCTTAGGACTAGCGGGAAATGAGCAGTTCTTC	CASSLGLAGNEQFF
TRBV5-1	-	-	TRBJ2-5	TGCGCCAGCAGCTACAGCTGGTCTATGGGGGGTGAGGAGACCCAGTACTTC	CASSYSWSMGGEETQYF
TRBV9	-	-	TRBJ1-4	TGTGCCAGCAGCGTGCGACCGGGTGAAAAACTGTTTTTT	CASSVRPGEKLFF
TRBV18	TRBD1	-	TRBJ1-2	TGTGCCAGCCACCGCTCGGGGACAGAGAACTATGGCTACACCTTC	CASHRSGTENYGYTF
TRBV5-6	TRBD2	-	TRBJ2-7	TGTGCCAGCAGCCGCAGACTAGCGGTCATCTCCTACGAGCAGTACTTC	CASSRRLAVISYEQYF
TRBV19	TRBD2	-	TRBJ2-3	TGTGCCAGTAGTATAGCCAGAGGACTAGCGGCTAGCACAGATACGCAGTATTTT	CASSIARGLAASTDTQYF
TRBV15	-	-	TRBJ1-3	TGTGCCACCAGCAGAGATCTAAGCTCTGGAAACACCATATATTTT	CATSRDLSSGNTIYF
TRBV19	TRBD2	-	TRBJ2-1	TGTGCCAGTCGGACTAGCGGGGATACCTACAATGAGCAGTTCTTC	CASRTSGDTYNEQFF
TRBV5-1	TRBD2	once	TRBJ2-3	TGCGCCAGCAGGGGACTAGCGGGCAGCACAGATACGCAGTATTTT	CASRGLAGSTDTQYF
TRBV7-6	TRBD2	-	TRBJ2-7	TGTGCCAGCAGCCAGACTAGCGGGCCGGCCTACGAGCAGTACTTC	CASSQTSGPAYEQYF
TRBV9	TRBD2	-	TRBJ2-1	TGTGCCAGCAGCGTAGCTAGCGGGGGTTCCTACAATGAGCAGTTCTTC	CASSVASGGSYNEQFF
TRBV18	TRBD2	-	TRBJ2-7	TGTGCCAGCTCACCCGGGGGGGTTCTGGACTCAACGGGGCAGTACTTC	CASSPGGVLDSTGQYF
TRBV7-2	-	-	TRBJ1-3	TGTGCCAGCAGCTCACATTCGGTCGGGGCTGGAAACACCATATATTTT	CASSSHSVGAGNTIYF
TRBV2	TRBD2	-	TRBJ2-5	TGTGCCAGCAGTCCTCACTGGACTAGCGGGGGGTCCAGGGAGACCCAGTACTTC	CASSPHWTSGGSRETQYF
TRBV28	TRBD1	-	TRBJ1-5	TGTGCCAGCAAAATGGGACAGTTCAATCAGCCCCAGCATTTT	CASKMGQFNQPQHF
TRBV7-9	-	-	TRBJ2-1	TGTGCCAGCAGCTTACGGAGTTTGGCGGAGCAGTTCTTC	CASSLRSLAEQFF
TRBV7-9	TRBD2	-	TRBJ2-2	TGTGCCAGCAGCCCTTGGACTAGCGGGAGGTTATCCGGGGAGCTGTTTTTT	CASSPWTSGRLSGELFF
TRBV19	TRBD1	once	TRBJ2-5	TGTGCCAGTAGTCTCTCACAGGGGGCGGGGGAGACCCAGTACTTC	CASSLSQGAGETQYF
TRBV3-1/TRBV3-2	-	-	TRBJ2-3	TGTGCCAGCAGCCCGAGAGGGAGGTCGTCAGATACGCAGTATTTT	CASSPRGRSSDTQYF
TRBV6-5	-	once	TRBJ2-5	TGTGCCAGCAGTACTACCCTACAAGAGACCCAGTACTTC	CASSTTLQETQYF
TRBV5-5	TRBD1	-	TRBJ2-7	TGTGCCAGCAGCCCAAGTGCACCCGGGACAGGGAGGCCCTACGAGCAGTACTTC	CASSPSAPGTGRPYEQYF
TRBV6-6	-	-	TRBJ1-4	TGTGCCAGCAGTTTACTCATCGCTAATGAAAAACTGTTTTTT	CASSLLIANEKLFF
TRBV6-5	TRBD1	-	TRBJ1-2	TGTGCCAGCAGTTCCCTACAGGGGGACTATGGCTACACCTTC	CASSSLQGDYGYTF
TRBV30	TRBD1	few	TRBJ2-5	TGTGCCTGGACAAGGGGGCGATCGGGCCAAGAGACCCAGTACTTC	CAWTRGRSGQETQYF
TRBV3-1/TRBV3-2	-	-	TRBJ1-2	TGTGCCAGCAGCCAAGATTGGGCCAGGGAAGGCGGCTACACCTTC	CASSQDWAREGGYTF
TRBV11-1	TRBD2	-	TRBJ2-7	TGTGCCAGCAGCTATTACCCGGGAGGGTCCTACGAGCAGTACTTC	CASSYYPGGSYEQYF
TRBV18	-	-	TRBJ1-3	TGTGCCAGCTCACCAGCAGGGCGCGGAAACACCATATATTTT	CASSPAGRGNTIYF
TRBV7-9	TRBD1	few	TRBJ1-1	TGTGCCAGCAGCTTAGACTTAGACAGGGCTATTGAAGCTTTCTTT	CASSLDLDRAIEAFF
TRBV15	-	-	TRBJ1-5	TGTGCCACCAGCAACCCCCAGGCCAAAGGACAGCCCCAGCATTTT	CATSNPQAKGQPQHF
TRBV29-1	-	-	TRBJ2-7	TGCAGCGCCGTGGGGGGATTTGGGAAGCAGTACTTC	CSAVGGFGKQYF